The next 11 T cell receptor beta chains were all read from a single sample in a study of cytomegalovirus exposure and HLA in healthy donors. The PCR used 60 Vbeta and 13 Jbeta primers. Some clones are missing from TCRdb's copy, which holds only in-frame ones; the method was immunoSEQ multiplex PCR. The sample records under 200,000 clones, roughly 67% being singletons. Sequenced sample: PBMCs. Receptors were obtained from a woman aged 18-29 years in good health and CMV-seropositive.

V usage is TRBV9 and J usage is TRBJ2-7; 9 nucleotides line up with TRBD2. CDR3 length equals 15 residues. Trimming cost V 0 bases and J 5 bases; bases outside gene matches: 6. Per germline, CDR1 SGDLS and CDR2 YYNGEE. CDR3 nucleotide sequence: TGTGCCAGCAGCGTAGTGGCTAGCGGGGACCACGAGCAGTACTTC. Translating it yields CASSVVASGDHEQYF. The full variable domain, with the rest looked up from reference TRBV9 and TRBJ2-7, is DSGVTQTPKHLITATGQRVTLRCSPRSGDLSVYWYQQSLDQGLQFLIQYYNGEERAKGNILERFSAQQFPDLHSELNLSSLELGDSALYFCASSVVASGDHEQYFGPGTRLTVT.

The V gene is TRBV5-4, the J gene TRBJ2-1; D is perhaps TRBD2 (7 bases). There are 17 residues in the CDR3. V shed 0 bases and J shed 0 bases, with 13 bases lying between them. Germline V gives CDR1 SGHNT, CDR2 YYREEE (reference sequence). CDR3 sequence (DNA): TGTGCCAGCAGCTTGGGTGGGGGGGCCAGCTCCTACAATGAGCAGTTCTTC. It encodes CASSLGGGASSYNEQFF.

The chain recombines TRBV19 with TRBJ2-7; D perhaps matches TRBD1 (5 bases). Per germline, CDR1 LNHDA and CDR2 SQIVND (reference sequence). V gave up 5 bases and J gave up 5 bases, with 19 bases separating them. The CDR3 length is 15 residues. The CDR3 bases are TGTGCCAGTAGTTTTCGTGACAGTCTCGGCCACGAGCAGTACTTC. Its protein product is CASSFRDSLGHEQYF.

This clone was seen a few times. The chain joins TRBV28 to TRBJ2-5, with a tentative D call TRBD1 (6 bases). The DNA end is more similar to TRBJ2-7, so the J call may be wrong. The CDR3 runs 11 residues. CDR1 and CDR2 from the germline V gene are MDHEN and SYDVKM. In nucleotides, the CDR3 is TGTGCCAGTCAAGGGGGCTACGAGCAGTACTTC. It is translated as CASQGGYEQYF.

This clone was seen only a few times. The chain is built from TRBV4-1 and TRBJ1-5, with D maybe TRBD1 (6 bases). V was shortened by 1 base and J by 4 bases, with 11 bases between the two germline ends. Germline assignment: CDR1 MGHRA and CDR2 YSYEKL. The CDR3 runs 15 residues. CDR3 nucleotides: TGCGCCAGCAGCCAAGGGGATCAGGGGAATCAGCCCCAGCATTTT. It codes for CASSQGDQGNQPQHF.

The chain employs TRBV7-9 and TRBJ2-7; unclear D gene. The CDR3 extends over 14 amino acids. The germline V and J ends were trimmed by 5 bases and 0 bases, with 11 bases remaining between them. Germline V gene lookup returns CDR1 SEHNR and CDR2 FQNEAQ (reference sequence). The CDR3 DNA follows: TGTGCCAGCAGCCTGCTGGAGAGCTCCTACGAGCAGTACTTC. This sequence encodes CASSLLESSYEQYF.

The CDR3 region is CASRYPGTGTDTQYF. The CDR3 coding sequence is TGTGCCAGCAGGTATCCCGGGACAGGCACAGATACGCAGTATTTT. The rearrangement links TRBV7-3 to TRBJ2-3, with 7 bases identical to TRBD1. With 6 bases clipped from V and 1 base from J, the junction kept 7 bases outside the gene matches. CDR3 length equals 15 residues. Germline values: CDR1 SGHTA, CDR2 FQGTGA.

The chain links TRBV7-3 to TRBJ2-3; the D gene is possibly TRBD2 (5 bases). The germline CDR1 and CDR2 sequences are SGHTA and FQGTGA. This CDR3 region has 15 residues. With 4 bases removed from V and 0 bases from J, the gap between germline ends came to 11 bases. The CDR3 loop reads CASSSDGDSTDTQYF. The CDR3, as DNA: TGTGCCAGCAGCTCAGACGGGGATAGCACAGATACGCAGTATTTT.

The CDR3 nucleotides read TGTGCCAGCAGTTCCTCATCTAGGACAGGGGCGAATTATGGCTACACCTTC. This encodes CASSSSSRTGANYGYTF. The chain combines TRBV27 with TRBJ1-2; TRBD1 agrees at 9 bases. The V gene end was trimmed by 4 bases and the J gene end by 5 bases; junction bases not matched to a gene: 14. This CDR3 comprises 17 residues. Germline assignment: CDR1 MNHEY and CDR2 SMNVEV (reference sequence).

The rearrangement links TRBV18 to TRBJ2-5; 9 positions match TRBD1. From germline, CDR1 is KGHSH and CDR2 LQKENI. The J segment lost 5 bases and the V segment lost 2 bases, leaving 9 bases of the junction unmatched. This CDR3 has 16 amino acids. The CDR3 loop is CASSPGTGFGGETQYF. The CDR3 bases are TGTGCCAGCTCACCAGGGACAGGGTTCGGCGGGGAGACCCAGTACTTC.

The V call is TRBV19, the J call TRBJ2-5, with a tentative D call TRBD1 (5 bases). The V and J ends lost 3 bases and 5 bases respectively, with 13 bases between them. This CDR3 region has 14 residues. Germline CDR1 reads LNHDA; CDR2 reads SQIVND (reference sequence). CDR3 protein: CASSIRGDGETQYF. CDR3 in DNA: TGTGCCAGTAGTATTAGGGGCGACGGGGAGACCCAGTACTTC.